The entry that follows covers one T cell receptor (beta chain) sequence. Germline V CDR1 and CDR2: SEHNR, FQNEAQ (reference sequence). CDR3 length equals 16 residues. J gave up 3 bases and V 10 bases, and 14 bases lay outside the gene matches. This record comes from a study of PD-1 blockade in classical Hodgkin lymphoma. All patients relapsed after autologous stem cell transplantation, and brentuximab vedotin exposure varied. Clones were sequenced by immunoSEQ multiplex PCR, and TCRdb holds only the in-frame ones, with some missing. The sample lists some 58,000 clones, more than 75% occurring once. V and J are TRBV7-9 and TRBJ2-3; 9 bases map to TRBD2. This specimen consisted of peripheral blood mononuclear cells (PBMCs), obtained before the second cycle of nivolumab. The TCR comes from a human donor with classical Hodgkin lymphoma. Written as DNA, the CDR3 is TGTGCCACTAAGGGGTACAGCGGGGGGAAGACAGATACGCAGTATTTT. This encodes CATKGYSGGKTDTQYF.